The 11 T cell receptor beta chains presented below share a single source sample, sequenced in a study of T cells after yellow fever vaccination. TCRdb reprocessed the 5' RACE reads with MiXCR, giving one entry per CDR3 protein. Of about 320,000 distinct CDR3 sequences listed, around 4.5% are singletons. Sequences were derived from PBMCs, sampled 15 days after the yellow fever booster vaccination. Receptors were obtained from a man between 18 and 35 years old who received the YFV17D yellow fever vaccine.

This clonotype was seen many times. The rearrangement links TRBV7-2 to TRBJ1-1, with D unresolved. Trimming pared 5 bases from V and 2 bases from J, leaving 15 bases between. This CDR3 contains 15 residues. Germline CDR1 is SGHTA and CDR2 is FQGNSA. The CDR3: CASSPSGRLNTEAFF. CDR3 sequence (DNA): TGTGCCAGCAGCCCCTCGGGCAGACTAAACACTGAAGCTTTCTTT.

This clonotype was counted only a few times. This rearrangement joins TRBV28 to TRBJ2-7; D perhaps matches TRBD1 (6 bases). Germline V gene lookup returns CDR1 MDHEN and CDR2 SYDVKM. The CDR3 has 18 residues. The V and J ends lost 2 bases and 4 bases respectively, with 24 bases between them. CDR3: CASSLTLRGQGSGYEQYV. Here the CDR3 DNA reads TGTGCCAGCAGTTTAACCCTCCGAGGGCAGGGGAGTGGGTACGAGCAGTACGTC.

Ten or more counts support this clonotype. The V call is TRBV20-1, the J call TRBJ2-7; TRBD2 matches 15 bases. This CDR3 has 14 residues. With V trimmed by 1 base and J by 6 bases, 1 base remained unmatched. CDR1 is DFQATT and CDR2 is SNEGSKA in the germline V gene (reference sequence). CDR3 bases: TGCAGTGCTAGAGTGGGACTAGCGGGGGGCGAGCAGTACTTC. It translates to CSARVGLAGGEQYF.

This clonotype has more than one count but fewer than ten. V usage is TRBV5-6 and J usage is TRBJ2-5; no reliable D call. This CDR3 region has 13 residues. The germline CDR1 and CDR2 sequences are SGHDT and YYEEEE. V was clipped by 2 bases and J by 6 bases, with 11 bases between them. This CDR3 reads CASSLLEQKTQYF. Written as DNA, the CDR3 is TGTGCCAGCAGCTTATTAGAGCAAAAGACCCAGTACTTC.

This clonotype was found a few times. The chain has TRBV14 and TRBJ2-5, with unresolved D. The CDR3 consists of 17 residues. Per germline, CDR1 SGHDN and CDR2 FVKESK. The V gene lost 0 bases and the J gene lost 1 base, with 15 bases spanning the gap. Here the CDR3 reads CASSQEEVGSVQETQYF. In DNA, the CDR3 is TGTGCCAGCAGCCAAGAAGAAGTTGGGTCGGTCCAAGAGACCCAGTACTTC. The full variable domain, in which reference TRBV14 and TRBJ2-5 provide the parts outside the CDR3, is EAGVTQFPSHSVIEKGQTVTLRCDPISGHDNLYWYRRVMGKEIKFLLHFVKESKQDESGMPNNRFLAERTGGTYSTLKVQPAELEDSGVYFCASSQEEVGSVQETQYFGPGTRLLVL.

The chain carries TRBV15 and TRBJ1-5; 11 nucleotides agree with TRBD1. The germline V gene encodes CDR1 LNHNV and CDR2 YYDKDF (reference sequence). There are 16 residues in the CDR3. J lost 6 bases, V lost 9 bases, and 13 bases had no gene match. The DNA for the CDR3 is TGTGCCACAAGTAGAACCGGGACAGGGGGGCCTCAGCCCCAGCATTTT. The encoded protein is CATSRTGTGGPQPQHF.

This clonotype was seen repeatedly, ten times or more. The genes are TRBV5-1 and TRBJ2-7; no reliable D call. V lost 4 bases, J lost 4 bases, and 18 bases lay in between. Germline CDR1 and CDR2: SGHRS and YFSETQ. The CDR3 runs to 15 residues. As DNA, the CDR3 is TGCGCCAGCAGCCCCGACCCGCAGGCGCTGTACGAGCAGTACTTC. It translates to CASSPDPQALYEQYF.

The sample holds many counts of this clonotype. This rearrangement joins TRBV6-2 or TRBV6-3 to TRBJ2-1, with 9 nucleotides matching TRBD1. V lost 6 bases, J lost 11 bases, and 5 bases stayed unmatched. This CDR3 comprises 12 residues. The germline CDR1 and CDR2 sequences are MNHEY and SVGEGT. CDR3 in amino acids: CASSPGQGKQFF. CDR3 nucleotides: TGTGCCAGCAGCCCCGGACAGGGGAAGCAGTTCTTC.

Turning to this clonotype: Germline is not matched at one junction end, which may reflect a read error. V gene TRBV5-1 combines with J gene TRBJ1-1; 9 positions match TRBD1. The germline V gene has CDR1 SGHRS and CDR2 YFSETQ. CDR3 length: 13 residues. The CDR3 sequence is CACSTGQGTEAFF. The CDR3 coding sequence is TGCGCCTGCAGCACGGGACAGGGCACTGAAGCTTTCTTT. Drawing the rest from reference TRBV5-1 and TRBJ1-1, the complete variable domain is KAGVTQTPRYLIKTRGQQVTLSCSPISGHRSVSWYQQTPGQGLQFLFEYFSETQRNKGNFPGRFSGRQFSNSRSEMNVSTLELGDSALYLCACSTGQGTEAFFGQGTRLTVV.

This clonotype was recorded at least ten times. The rearrangement joins TRBV29-1 to TRBJ1-3, with D unresolved. V was cut by 4 bases and J by 0 bases, with 7 bases left in between. The germline gives CDR1 SQVTM, CDR2 ANQGSEA. This CDR3 comprises 13 residues. The CDR3 loop is CSVAASSGNTIYF. CDR3 in DNA: TGCAGCGTTGCTGCAAGCTCTGGAAACACCATATATTTT.

In this sample, this clonotype turned up a few times. This chain links TRBV7-8 with TRBJ2-6, with D unresolved. Germline V gene sequence: CDR1 SGHVS, CDR2 FQNEAQ. CDR3 length: 15 residues. Trimming took off 2 bases at V and 2 bases at J, with 7 bases between the two ends. In DNA, the CDR3 is TGTGCCAGCAGCTTAATTAGCCCTGGGGCCAACGTCCTGACTTTC. Protein sequence: CASSLISPGANVLTF.